A single TCR beta chain is shown here with its context. The genomic DNA of each subset was split evenly across several immunoSEQ plates. Here immunoSEQ multiplex PCR was the method, and the copy in TCRdb shows in-frame clones only, minus some. Altogether 2 million to 2.5 million clones are present, over 90% being singletons, with the ten largest covering about 0.39%. The sample belongs to a study of shared clonotypes between healthy human individuals. It was into CD45RA+ naive and CD45RA-negative memory subsets that the CD4+ cells were split. The length of the CDR3 is 15 residues. V was trimmed by 8 bases and J by 2 bases, leaving 17 bases between them. Looked up from germline, CDR1 is SGHTA and CDR2 is FQGNSA.

The gene calls are TRBV7-2 and TRBJ2-3; D gene unclear. Source material: naive CD4+ T cells from PBMCs. Subset defined: CD45RA+ positively selected. This TCR was sampled from a man between 18 and 35 years old in good health. Some clones in this sample may be carry-over from other donors' samples. CDR3 in amino acids: CASGSRYLSTDTQYF. For the CDR3, the DNA is TGTGCCAGCGGGTCACGGTACTTATCCACAGATACGCAGTATTTT.